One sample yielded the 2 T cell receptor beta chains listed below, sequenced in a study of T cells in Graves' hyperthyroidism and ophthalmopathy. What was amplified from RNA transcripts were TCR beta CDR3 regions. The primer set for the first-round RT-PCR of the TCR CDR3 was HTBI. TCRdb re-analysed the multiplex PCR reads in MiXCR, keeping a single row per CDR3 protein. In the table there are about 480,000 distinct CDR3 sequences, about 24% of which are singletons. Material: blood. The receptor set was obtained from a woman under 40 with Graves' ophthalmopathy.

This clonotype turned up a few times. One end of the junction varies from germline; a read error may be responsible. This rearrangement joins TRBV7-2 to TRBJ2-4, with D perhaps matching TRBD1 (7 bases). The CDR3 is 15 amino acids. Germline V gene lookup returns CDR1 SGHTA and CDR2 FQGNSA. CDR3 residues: CASSPSEGAKNIKYF. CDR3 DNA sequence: TGTGCCAGCAGCCCCTCGGAGGGGGCCAAAAACATTAAGTACTTC. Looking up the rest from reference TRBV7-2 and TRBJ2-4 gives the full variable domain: GAGVSQSPSNKVTEKGKDVELRCDPISGHTALYWYRQSLGQGLEFLIYFQGNSAPDKSGLPSDRFSAERTGGSVSTLTIQRTQQEDSAVYLCASSPSEGAKNIKYFGAGTRLSVL.

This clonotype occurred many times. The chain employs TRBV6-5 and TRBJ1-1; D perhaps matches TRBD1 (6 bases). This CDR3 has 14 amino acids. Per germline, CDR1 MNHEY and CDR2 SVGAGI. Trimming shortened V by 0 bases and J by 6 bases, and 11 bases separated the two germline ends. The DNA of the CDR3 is TGTGCCAGCAGTTACTCTGGGGGCTCGGCTGAAGCTTTCTTT. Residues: CASSYSGGSAEAFF.